These 14 T cell receptor beta chains originate from one sample sequenced in a study of T cells after yellow fever vaccination. TCRdb re-called the 5' RACE reads through MiXCR, storing one row per CDR3 protein. This table has 500,000 to 650,000 distinct CDR3 sequences, 17% appearing once. Source: PBMCs, taken roughly 5 days after the first yellow fever vaccination. These receptors were obtained from a man aged 18 to 30 who received the YFV17D yellow fever vaccine.

This clonotype was detected a few times. The V gene is TRBV28, the J gene TRBJ2-3, with D possibly TRBD2 on 5 matching bases. Trimming took off 8 bases at V and 0 bases at J, with 6 bases between the two ends. This CDR3 has 12 residues. Looked up from germline, CDR1 is MDHEN and CDR2 is SYDVKM. The CDR3 region is CASGSSTDTQYF. The CDR3 DNA is TGTGCCAGCGGGAGTAGCACAGATACGCAGTATTTT.

This clonotype was detected many times. The genes are TRBV7-2 and TRBJ1-5; no firm D call. Germline lookup yields CDR1 SGHTA and CDR2 FQGNSA. Trimming left V 6 bases short and J 0 bases short, with 3 bases between. The CDR3 extends over 12 amino acids. The CDR3 coding sequence is TGTGCCAGCAGAAATAGCAATCAGCCCCAGCATTTT. Residues: CASRNSNQPQHF.

The chain has TRBV4-2 and TRBJ2-7, with a possible D match to TRBD1 (5 bases). The V gene lost 0 bases and the J gene lost 2 bases, with 8 bases spanning the gap. Germline V gene lookup returns CDR1 LGHNA and CDR2 YNFKEQ. The CDR3 contains 14 residues. CDR3 DNA: TGTGCCAGCAGCCAAGATCAGGGCCCCTACGAGCAGTACTTC. Protein: CASSQDQGPYEQYF.

In this sample, this clonotype turned up many times. The chain carries TRBV2 and TRBJ1-1, with 7 bases that match TRBD1. Germline V gene sequence: CDR1 SNHLY, CDR2 FYNNEI. The junction had 8 bases not matched to a gene; V was cut back by 8 bases and J by 5 bases. This CDR3 is built from 13 residues. CDR3 in amino acids: CASSDRELTEAFF. CDR3 in DNA: TGTGCCAGCTCCGACAGGGAATTGACTGAAGCTTTCTTT.

At least ten counts were recorded for this clonotype. This chain joins TRBV12-3 or TRBV12-4 and TRBJ1-1; D is possibly TRBD1 (6 bases). Trimming removed 3 bases at V and 1 base at J, with 9 bases between. The CDR3 covers 14 residues. CDR3 DNA sequence: TGTGCCAGCAGTTTTCGGGGGGCGAACACTGAAGCTTTCTTT. It encodes CASSFRGANTEAFF.

The sample holds a few counts of this clonotype. V usage is TRBV6-1 and J usage is TRBJ2-7; D unresolved. Germline assignment: CDR1 MNHNS and CDR2 SASEGT. The CDR3 runs to 15 residues. With 1 base removed from V and 1 base from J, the gap between germline ends came to 11 bases. The CDR3 sequence is CASSEVSSPSYEQYF. CDR3 nucleotides: TGTGCCAGCAGTGAAGTGAGTAGTCCGTCCTACGAGCAGTACTTC.

There are many counts of this clonotype. The V gene is TRBV20-1, the J gene TRBJ2-3; 9 bases align to TRBD2. The CDR3 has 16 amino acids. The germline V gene has CDR1 DFQATT and CDR2 SNEGSKA (reference sequence). The V gene end was trimmed by 0 bases and the J gene end by 4 bases; junction bases not matched to a gene: 8. The CDR3 DNA is TGCAGTGCTAGAGATATAGCTAGCGGGGATGCAGATACGCAGTATTTT. Protein: CSARDIASGDADTQYF.

This rearrangement joins TRBV6-5 to TRBJ1-1, with D possibly being TRBD1 (5 bases). The V and J ends lost 4 bases and 4 bases respectively, with 16 bases between them. The germline V gene has CDR1 MNHEY and CDR2 SVGAGI. The CDR3 length is 15 residues. CDR3 nucleotide sequence: TGTGCCAGCAGTTCCCCGGGACCCGGGGCCACTGAAGCTTTCTTT. Translated, it gives CASSSPGPGATEAFF.

This clonotype was observed a handful of times. CDR3 nucleotides: TGTGCTAGTGGTTTGGTAGTCTCGGCGGGGGGCACAGATACGCAGTATTTT. This encodes CASGLVVSAGGTDTQYF. V is TRBV12-5 and J is TRBJ2-3, with 7 bases that match TRBD2. CDR1 and CDR2 (germline): LGHNT, FRNRAP. This CDR3 contains 17 residues. J gave up 1 base and V 0 bases, and 7 bases lay outside the gene matches.

This clonotype was counted between two and nine times. This chain connects TRBV4-2 to TRBJ2-7, with TRBD2 identical over 10 bases. This CDR3 has 17 residues. The germline gives CDR1 LGHNA, CDR2 YNFKEQ. J lost 2 bases, V lost 0 bases, and 7 bases had no gene match. The chain's CDR3 is CASSQEWQLAGTYEQYF. The CDR3 DNA reads TGTGCCAGCAGCCAAGAGTGGCAACTAGCGGGGACCTACGAGCAGTACTTC.

This clonotype was observed a few times. The chain combines TRBV6-2 or TRBV6-3 with TRBJ1-1; unclear D gene. Trimming removed 5 bases at V and 4 bases at J, with 14 bases between. The CDR3 covers 14 residues. Germline V gene lookup returns CDR1 MNHEY and CDR2 SVGEGT. The CDR3 region is CASSHTYGSTEAFF. The DNA of the CDR3 is TGTGCCAGCAGTCACACCTACGGGAGCACTGAAGCTTTCTTT.

V usage is TRBV5-8 and J usage is TRBJ1-1; maybe TRBD1 (5 bases). The CDR3 length is 13 residues. Germline assignment: CDR1 SGHTS and CDR2 YDEGEE. V gave up 1 base and J gave up 10 bases, with 14 bases separating them. For the CDR3, the DNA is TGTGCCAGCAGCTTGCCGGCAGGGCGGGTAGCTTTCTTT. Translated, it gives CASSLPAGRVAFF.

V usage is TRBV7-2 and J usage is TRBJ2-7; 8 bases map to TRBD1. The ends lost 6 bases at V and 6 bases at J; junction bases unmatched: 13. The CDR3 consists of 15 residues. The V gene's germline CDR1 is SGHTA and CDR2 FQGNSA. The CDR3: CASSKRQGSRGEQYF. In DNA, the CDR3 is TGTGCCAGCAGTAAGAGACAGGGGTCTCGCGGCGAGCAGTACTTC.

This clonotype was observed a handful of times. The chain combines TRBV19 with TRBJ2-5; D may be TRBD2 (5 bases). Germline CDR1 and CDR2: LNHDA and SQIVND (reference sequence). The V and J ends lost 3 bases and 4 bases respectively, with 18 bases between them. This CDR3 spans 16 amino acids. The CDR3 region has the DNA TGTGCCAGTAGTATCGTCCGAGGGTCCCCGGCAGAGACCCAGTACTTC. Amino acid sequence: CASSIVRGSPAETQYF. Full variable domain (outside the CDR3, taken from reference TRBV19 and TRBJ2-5): DGGITQSPKYLFRKEGQNVTLSCEQNLNHDAMYWYRQDPGQGLRLIYYSQIVNDFQKGDIAEGYSVSREKKESFPLTVTSAQKNPTAFYLCASSIVRGSPAETQYFGPGTRLLVL.